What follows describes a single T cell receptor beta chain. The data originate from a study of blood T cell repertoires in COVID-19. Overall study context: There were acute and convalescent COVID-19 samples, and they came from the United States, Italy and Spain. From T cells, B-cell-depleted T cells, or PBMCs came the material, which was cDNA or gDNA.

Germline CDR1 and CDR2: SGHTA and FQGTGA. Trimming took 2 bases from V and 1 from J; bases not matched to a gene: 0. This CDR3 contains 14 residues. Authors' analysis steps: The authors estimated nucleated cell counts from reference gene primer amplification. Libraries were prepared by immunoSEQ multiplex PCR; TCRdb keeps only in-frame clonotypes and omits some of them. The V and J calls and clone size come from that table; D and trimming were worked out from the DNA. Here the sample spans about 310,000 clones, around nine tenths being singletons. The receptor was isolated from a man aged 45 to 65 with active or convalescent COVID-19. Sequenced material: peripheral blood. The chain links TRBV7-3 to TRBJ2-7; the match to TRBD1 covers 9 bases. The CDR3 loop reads CASSLGTGSYEQYF. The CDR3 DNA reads TGTGCCAGCAGCTTAGGGACAGGGTCCTACGAGCAGTACTTC.